This is a list of T cell receptor beta chains from one sample in a study of T cells in Graves' hyperthyroidism and ophthalmopathy. Each CDR3 protein is one row after TCRdb ran MiXCR on the multiplex PCR reads. The sample shows hundreds of thousands of distinct CDR3 sequences, about 14% of them seen only once. What was sequenced was blood. The receptors were gathered from a woman between 45 and 65 years old with Graves' ophthalmopathy. CDR3s include the opening cysteine and the closing phenylalanine or tryptophan. Fields, in order: clone size, J gene, D gene, V gene, CDR3 DNA, CDR3 protein. The D gene is left open where the match is weak. Size values are once, few and many counts, or a class for expanded clones, and some rows have none.

many TRBJ1-2 - TRBV3-1 TGTGCCAGCAGCCAAGGGCAGAGTTCCTATGGCTACACCTTC CASSQGQSSYGYTF
- TRBJ2-7 - TRBV27 TGTGCCAGCAGTCGTCTCTCTGGCTCCTACGAGCAGTACTTC CASSRLSGSYEQYF
many TRBJ1-2 TRBD1 TRBV27 TGTGCCAGCAGTTTATCCCCGGGACAGCCCTATGGCTACACCTTC CASSLSPGQPYGYTF
- TRBJ2-3 TRBD1 TRBV19 TGTGCCAGTAGTAGACACAGGGGAGGCACAGATACGCAGTATTTT CASSRHRGGTDTQYF
few TRBJ1-2 TRBD1 TRBV19 TGTGCCAGTAGTATAGCCCGGACAGGGTTGGATGGCTACACCTTC CASSIARTGLDGYTF
many TRBJ2-1 TRBD2 TRBV5-1 TGCGCCAGCAGCCAAACTAGCGGTCGGGGGGTTTACAATGAGCAGTTCTTC CASSQTSGRGVYNEQFF
many TRBJ2-7 - TRBV6-5 TGTGCCAGCAGTTCCAACCGGGACACCAACTCCTACGAGCAGTACTTC CASSSNRDTNSYEQYF
- TRBJ2-6 - TRBV7-3 TGTGCCAGCAGCCCAACCGCGGGGGCTTCTGGGGCCAACGTCCTGACTTTC CASSPTAGASGANVLTF
- TRBJ2-2 TRBD2 TRBV7-6 TGTGCCAGCAGCTTAAGGAACAGCGGGAGTAATACCGGGGAGCTGTTTTTT CASSLRNSGSNTGELFF
- TRBJ2-7 - TRBV13 TGTGCCAGCAGACCTATTAACTGGAGCTCCTACGAGCAGTACTTC CASRPINWSSYEQYF
- TRBJ2-5 TRBD2 TRBV18 TGTGCCAGCTCAGGGACTAACACCCAAGAGACCCAGTACTTC CASSGTNTQETQYF
many TRBJ2-1 TRBD2 TRBV2 TGTGCCAGCAGTGTGCCTAGCGGCAATGAGCAGTTCTTC CASSVPSGNEQFF
many TRBJ2-1 - TRBV30 TGTGCCTGGAGTGCGGACTACAATGAGCAGTTCTTC CAWSADYNEQFF
many TRBJ2-1 - TRBV5-1 TGCGCCAGCAGCTCCTCATCATGGACACAGAACTACAATGAGCAGTTCTTC CASSSSSWTQNYNEQFF
few TRBJ2-5 - TRBV19 TGTGCCAGTAGTATCCGCCAGGGTCGGGGCCAGTACTTC CASSIRQGRGQYF
- TRBJ2-1 TRBD2 TRBV24-1 TGTGCCACCAGTGATCGACTAGCGGGTGCCTACAATGAGCAGTTCTTC CATSDRLAGAYNEQFF
- TRBJ2-7 TRBD1 TRBV14 TGTGCCAGCAGACGAAAGGACAGGGACGAGCAGTACTTC CASRRKDRDEQYF
few TRBJ1-2 - TRBV28 TGTGCCAGCAGTTTTGGGGGTTGTGGCTACACCTTC CASSFGGCGYTF
- TRBJ1-1 - TRBV7-9 TGTGCCAGCAGCGGAGGTGGGGCAATGAACACTGAAGCTTTCTTT CASSGGGAMNTEAFF
many TRBJ2-1 - TRBV5-1 TGCGCCAGCAGCTTGGTGGGACTCTTGAATGAGCAGTTCTTC CASSLVGLLNEQFF
- TRBJ2-1 TRBD2 TRBV3-1 TGTGCCAGCAGCCAAAGAGGTGCTAGCGGGTATGAGCAGTTCTTC CASSQRGASGYEQFF
- TRBJ2-2 TRBD1 TRBV11-2 TGTGCCAGCAGCACATCGGGACAGGGGAGTACCGGGGAGCTGTTTTTT CASSTSGQGSTGELFF
many TRBJ2-1 TRBD2 TRBV20-1 TGCAGTGCTCCCATAGCGGGAACATACTACAATGAGCAGTTCTTC CSAPIAGTYYNEQFF
- TRBJ2-2 - TRBV27 TGTGCCAGCCAAAAGAAAGTAGGGACAAACGGGGAGCTGTTTTTT CASQKKVGTNGELFF
- TRBJ2-7 TRBD2 TRBV9 TGTGCCAGCAGCGAAATAGCGGGAGGGCCTCACGAGCAGTACTTC CASSEIAGGPHEQYF
few TRBJ2-1 TRBD2 TRBV20-1 TGCAGTGCTAGAAGGGCGGGAGGGAACAATGAGCAGTTCTTC CSARRAGGNNEQFF
many TRBJ1-4 - TRBV18 TGTGCCAGCTCACCAGGGGCAGATGAAAAACTGTTTTTT CASSPGADEKLFF
- TRBJ2-7 - TRBV2 TGTGCCAGCAGTGACCGGCTCCACCAGCAGTACTTC CASSDRLHQQYF
- TRBJ2-5 TRBD1 TRBV15 TGTGCCACCAGCAGCCGGGACAGGCCCCAAGAGACCCAGTACTTC CATSSRDRPQETQYF
many TRBJ2-1 TRBD1 TRBV30 TGTGCCTCCCGAGTTAAACAGGGGGCGGTAGCCTACAATGAGCAGTTCTTC CASRVKQGAVAYNEQFF
- TRBJ1-2 - TRBV25-1 TGTGCCAGCAGTGAATCTGGTTCGGGGAGCGACGGCTACACCTTC CASSESGSGSDGYTF
many TRBJ2-7 TRBD1 TRBV28 TGTGCCAGCAGTTTTGGGACAGGAACCTACGAGCAGTACTTC CASSFGTGTYEQYF
many TRBJ2-3 TRBD2 TRBV20-1 TGCAGTGCCCCCCGCCGACTAGCTTTCACAGATACGCAGTATTTT CSAPRRLAFTDTQYF
- TRBJ1-1 - TRBV16 TGTGCCAGCAGCCAATTGTACGAGAACACTGAAGCTTTCTTT CASSQLYENTEAFF
- TRBJ1-5 - TRBV4-3 TGCGCCAGCAGCCAACCCTCCCGAGGGTCATATAGCAATCAGCCCCAGCATTTT CASSQPSRGSYSNQPQHF
few TRBJ1-4 - TRBV10-3 TGTGCCATCAGTGGGACCGCGGCAACTAATGAAAAACTGTTTTTT CAISGTAATNEKLFF
many TRBJ2-7 TRBD2 TRBV20-1 TGCAGTGCTGCCTCAATAGCGGGATCCTACGAGCAGTACTTC CSAASIAGSYEQYF
few TRBJ1-5 TRBD1 TRBV18 TGTGCCAGCTCACCCAACTTGGTCGGGACAGCGGATCAGCCCCAGCATTTT CASSPNLVGTADQPQHF
many TRBJ2-5 - TRBV7-9 TGTGCCAGCAGCCCCAGACTAGAAACACAAGAGACCCAGTACTTC CASSPRLETQETQYF
many TRBJ2-3 - TRBV5-1 TGCGCCAGCAGCTTGGACGCAACGAGCACAGATACGCAGTATTTT CASSLDATSTDTQYF
few TRBJ1-5 - TRBV20-1 TGCAGTGCTAGTTCAGGGGTGAGTCAGCCCCAGCATTTT CSASSGVSQPQHF
few TRBJ2-3 TRBD2 TRBV19 TGTGCCAGTAAGGAGCGGGGAAACACAGATACGCAGTATTTT CASKERGNTDTQYF
many TRBJ1-2 - TRBV20-1 TGCAGTGCTAGGAGGGTTTTGGACTATGGCTACACCTTC CSARRVLDYGYTF
- TRBJ2-2 - TRBV7-2 TGTGCCAGCAGCTTAGGTAGCGGACGCACCGGGGAGCTGTTTTTT CASSLGSGRTGELFF
many TRBJ2-7 TRBD2 TRBV27 TGTGCCAGCAGTTTATTCCCACCGGGACTAGCGTACGAGCAGTACTTC CASSLFPPGLAYEQYF
few TRBJ1-2 TRBD1 TRBV24-1 TGTGCCACCAGTGACCAGGACAGGGAGTATGGCTACACCTTC CATSDQDREYGYTF
many TRBJ2-5 - TRBV20-1 TGCAGTGCTGTTAACAGAGACCAAGAGACCCAGTACTTC CSAVNRDQETQYF
many TRBJ1-5 - TRBV7-7 TGTGCTAGCAGCTTAATAGGGTTTTATCAGCCCCAGCATTTT CASSLIGFYQPQHF
many TRBJ2-7 - TRBV7-3 TGTGCCAGCAGCATGGGACCCACCTACGAGCAGTACTTC CASSMGPTYEQYF
many TRBJ2-1 TRBD2 TRBV20-1 TGCAGTGCTAGAGGGACTAGCGTACAGAGCTCCTACAATGAGCAGTTCTTC CSARGTSVQSSYNEQFF
- TRBJ1-4 - TRBV7-9 TGTGCCAGCAGCTTATGGGGGCCGGGGACTAATGAAAAACTGTTTTTT CASSLWGPGTNEKLFF
many TRBJ2-1 TRBD2 TRBV19 TGTGCCAGTAGTAGCCCCGCTAGCGGGAGGGCGTTAAATGAGCAGTTCTTC CASSSPASGRALNEQFF
- TRBJ2-7 TRBD2 TRBV6-1 TGTGCCAGCAGTGAGACTAGCGGGAGTGGTTACGAGCAGTACTTC CASSETSGSGYEQYF